This T cell receptor (beta chain) was obtained from a study of blood T cell repertoires in COVID-19 (dated by TCRdb to about 2020). Turning to the overall study: Samples covering the acute and convalescent phases of COVID-19 were provided by collaborators in the United States, Italy and Spain. The dataset comprised deeply sampled blood TCRbeta repertoires from subjects exposed to, actively infected with, or recovered from COVID-19. The prospective study material was composed of cDNA or gDNA derived from T cells, B-cell-depleted T cells, or PBMCs. Where available, HLA class I and class II types were taken from metadata supplied by the sample provider and were not determined by assay-based typing. A freely available public database, intended as a resource for researchers studying the immune response to SARS-CoV-2, is where the repertoires were released. Sample metadata almost always included a de-identified subject ID, COVID-19 status, age in years and sex. Samples were obtained from the ongoing ImmuneRACE study (first 160 participants) and from roughly 1,300 subjects provided by 6 global collaborators. Results and caveats for the whole study, not just this receptor: Clinical and demographic metadata were provided uncurated, with the amount varying by source and participant.

V drops 5 bases and J drops 8 bases, leaving 10 bases in between. As encoded in the germline V gene (reference sequence), CDR1 is SEHNR while CDR2 is FQNEAQ. Including the terminal cysteine and phenylalanine, the CDR3 comprises 13 residues. The entry retains the CDR3 DNA only, 39 bases that are in frame from base 1. As regards this clone: It lacks a known antigen. Qualities for individual bases were not recorded, and no much larger clone is one base off.

TCRbeta CDR3 regions were amplified from genomic DNA by means of the immunoSEQ Assay, a bias-controlled multiplex PCR. The study's own analysis went as follows. Within the assay, amplification of reference gene primers was used to estimate how many nucleated cells each sample contained. To quantify the absolute abundance of each unique TCRbeta CDR3 rearrangement, sequence reads were collapsed and filtered. For each sample, productive Simpson clonality was calculated by taking the square root of Simpson's diversity index across productive rearrangements. In TCRdb, the immuneACCESS table is reduced to in-frame sequences with V and J assigned. These tables do not hold every clone; where another copy was compared, an unresolved V gene accounts for under half, and the others remain unexplained. V, J and clone size reflect that table, while D and trimming were determined from the DNA. The sample includes 30,000 to 45,000 clones, with roughly 75% observed a single time. The top ten clones comprise over 15% of the sample.

The collaborating institutions used their own protocols to collect whole blood in K2EDTA tubes. Collaborator samples were shipped for TCRbeta analysis as frozen whole blood, isolated PBMCs, or DNA extracted from either sample type. The sequence derives from a man aged 65 to 85 with acute or convalescent COVID-19. The sequenced material came from peripheral blood. The sequence joins TRBV7-9 to TRBJ1-6; too little of a D gene remains to name it. The CDR3 has the sequence CASSLAGDSPLHF. The sequenced DNA: TGTGCCAGCAGCCTCGCCGGGGATTCACCCCTCCACTTT.